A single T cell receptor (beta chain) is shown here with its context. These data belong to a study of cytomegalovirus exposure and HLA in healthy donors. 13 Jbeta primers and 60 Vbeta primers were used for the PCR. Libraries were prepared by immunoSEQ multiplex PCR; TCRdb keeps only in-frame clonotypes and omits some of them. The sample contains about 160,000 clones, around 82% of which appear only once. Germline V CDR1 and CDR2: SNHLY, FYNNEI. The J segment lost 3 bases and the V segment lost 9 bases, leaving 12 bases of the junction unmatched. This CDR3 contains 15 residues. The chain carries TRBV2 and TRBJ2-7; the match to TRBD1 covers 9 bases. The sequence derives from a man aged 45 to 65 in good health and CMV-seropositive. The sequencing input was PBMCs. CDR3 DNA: TGTGCCAGTACCACCCCGGGACAGGGAGGCTACGAGCAGTACTTC. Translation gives CASTTPGQGGYEQYF.